These T cell receptor beta chains were read from a single sample in a study of blood T cell repertoires in COVID-19. Only in-frame clones appear in the TCRdb table, and some are missing; sequencing was by immunoSEQ multiplex PCR. The sample has some 230,000 clones, roughly 89% seen once. The sample taken for sequencing was peripheral blood. These receptors all come from a young man who had recovered from COVID-19. Each CDR3 is given with its conserved first and last residue. Fields, in order: D gene, clone size, J gene, V gene, CDR3 protein, CDR3 DNA. The D gene is left open where the match is weak. A row's size may be missing; if present it is once, few, many or a size class.

d_gene: .; abundance: .; j_gene: TRBJ1-1; v_gene: TRBV5-1; CDR3aa: CASSWRDPEAFF; CDR3nt: TGCGCCAGCAGCTGGAGGGACCCTGAAGCTTTCTTT
d_gene: .; abundance: .; j_gene: TRBJ1-6; v_gene: TRBV2; CDR3aa: CASSEPYSPLHF; CDR3nt: TGTGCCAGCAGTGAACCCTATTCACCCCTCCACTTT
d_gene: TRBD1; abundance: .; j_gene: TRBJ2-2; v_gene: TRBV6-2/TRBV6-3; CDR3aa: CASSLLPGQGGANTGELFF; CDR3nt: TGTGCCAGCAGTTTACTGCCTGGACAGGGAGGCGCGAACACCGGGGAGCTGTTTTTT
d_gene: TRBD2; abundance: .; j_gene: TRBJ2-3; v_gene: TRBV6-5; CDR3aa: CASSLRGGGADTQYF; CDR3nt: TGTGCCAGCAGTTTGCGGGGGGGAGGGGCAGATACGCAGTATTTT
d_gene: .; abundance: .; j_gene: TRBJ1-3; v_gene: TRBV19; CDR3aa: CASIQMGAVSGNTIYF; CDR3nt: TGTGCCAGTATTCAAATGGGGGCTGTCTCTGGAAACACCATATATTTT
d_gene: .; abundance: .; j_gene: TRBJ1-1; v_gene: TRBV2; CDR3aa: CASRPVPGEDTEAFF; CDR3nt: TGTGCCAGCAGGCCCGTCCCCGGGGAGGACACTGAAGCTTTCTTT
d_gene: TRBD1; abundance: .; j_gene: TRBJ1-2; v_gene: TRBV3-1/TRBV3-2; CDR3aa: CASSSPGQGARRVALGYGYTF; CDR3nt: TGTGCCAGCAGCTCGCCGGGACAGGGGGCGCGAAGAGTGGCGCTCGGGTATGGCTACACCTTC
d_gene: TRBD1; abundance: .; j_gene: TRBJ1-2; v_gene: TRBV18; CDR3aa: CASSHPGDRGYTF; CDR3nt: TGTGCCAGCTCACATCCAGGGGACAGAGGCTACACCTTC
d_gene: TRBD1; abundance: .; j_gene: TRBJ2-7; v_gene: TRBV6-5; CDR3aa: CASTVRGRGNEQYF; CDR3nt: TGTGCCAGCACGGTCAGGGGGCGAGGAAACGAGCAGTACTTC
d_gene: .; abundance: many; j_gene: TRBJ1-2; v_gene: TRBV11-2; CDR3aa: CASSRGLGYGYTF; CDR3nt: TGTGCCAGCAGCAGGGGGTTGGGCTATGGCTACACCTTC
d_gene: TRBD1; abundance: .; j_gene: TRBJ2-3; v_gene: TRBV5-1; CDR3aa: CASSLGQGNYGSTQYF; CDR3nt: TGCGCCAGCAGCTTGGGACAGGGGAATTATGGAAGCACGCAGTATTTT
d_gene: .; abundance: .; j_gene: TRBJ1-4; v_gene: TRBV3-1/TRBV3-2; CDR3aa: CASLREKLFF; CDR3nt: TGTGCCAGCCTACGGGAAAAACTGTTTTTT
d_gene: .; abundance: .; j_gene: TRBJ2-7; v_gene: TRBV19; CDR3aa: CASSPYNSGYEQYF; CDR3nt: TGTGCCAGTAGTCCCTATAATTCAGGGTACGAGCAGTACTTC
d_gene: .; abundance: .; j_gene: TRBJ2-7; v_gene: TRBV7-9; CDR3aa: CASSLPQYEQYF; CDR3nt: TGTGCCAGCAGCCTGCCACAGTACGAGCAGTACTTC
d_gene: TRBD1; abundance: .; j_gene: TRBJ1-4; v_gene: TRBV13; CDR3aa: CASSLAGTGSEKLFF; CDR3nt: TGTGCCAGCAGCCTGGCCGGGACAGGCTCTGAAAAACTGTTTTTT
d_gene: .; abundance: .; j_gene: TRBJ1-4; v_gene: TRBV5-1; CDR3aa: CASSLAGSAMEKLFF; CDR3nt: TGCGCCAGCAGCTTGGCGGGATCCGCTATGGAAAAACTGTTTTTT
d_gene: .; abundance: .; j_gene: TRBJ1-3; v_gene: TRBV2; CDR3aa: CASSESGGSGNTIYF; CDR3nt: TGTGCCAGCAGTGAATCGGGGGGGAGTGGAAACACCATATATTTT
d_gene: .; abundance: .; j_gene: TRBJ2-3; v_gene: TRBV7-9; CDR3aa: CASSYALHSADTQYF; CDR3nt: TGTGCCAGCAGCTACGCCCTGCATTCGGCAGATACGCAGTATTTT
d_gene: .; abundance: .; j_gene: TRBJ2-7; v_gene: TRBV6-2/TRBV6-3; CDR3aa: CASSSLSYEQYF; CDR3nt: TGTGCCAGCAGCTCCCTCTCCTACGAGCAGTACTTC
d_gene: TRBD1; abundance: .; j_gene: TRBJ2-7; v_gene: TRBV10-2; CDR3aa: CASTDREREQYF; CDR3nt: TGCGCCAGCACAGACAGGGAAAGAGAGCAGTACTTC
d_gene: TRBD1; abundance: .; j_gene: TRBJ1-5; v_gene: TRBV7-2; CDR3aa: CASSFGTAGAQPQHF; CDR3nt: TGTGCCAGCAGCTTCGGGACAGCGGGGGCACAGCCCCAGCATTTT
d_gene: .; abundance: .; j_gene: TRBJ1-4; v_gene: TRBV6-5; CDR3aa: CASSYSSGGSREKLFF; CDR3nt: TGTGCCAGCAGTTACTCCTCCGGGGGGTCGCGGGAAAAACTGTTTTTT
d_gene: .; abundance: .; j_gene: TRBJ2-5; v_gene: TRBV6-5; CDR3aa: CASRREAQETQYF; CDR3nt: TGTGCCAGCCGCCGCGAGGCCCAAGAGACCCAGTACTTC
d_gene: TRBD2; abundance: .; j_gene: TRBJ2-2; v_gene: TRBV5-1; CDR3aa: CASSLANRGAGELFF; CDR3nt: TGCGCCAGCAGCTTGGCCAATCGGGGGGCCGGGGAGCTGTTTTTT
d_gene: TRBD1; abundance: .; j_gene: TRBJ2-1; v_gene: TRBV9; CDR3aa: CASSFSRDRAFNEQFF; CDR3nt: TGTGCCAGCAGCTTCTCCCGGGACAGGGCTTTCAATGAGCAGTTCTTC
d_gene: TRBD1; abundance: .; j_gene: TRBJ2-7; v_gene: TRBV5-1; CDR3aa: CASSSDRDYEQYF; CDR3nt: TGCGCCAGCAGCTCCGACAGGGACTACGAGCAGTACTTC
d_gene: TRBD1; abundance: .; j_gene: TRBJ1-1; v_gene: TRBV9; CDR3aa: CASSPRQGPYTEAFF; CDR3nt: TGTGCCAGCAGCCCCCGACAGGGACCTTATACTGAAGCTTTCTTT
d_gene: TRBD1; abundance: many; j_gene: TRBJ1-2; v_gene: TRBV29-1; CDR3aa: CSVEGTGANYGYTF; CDR3nt: TGCAGCGTTGAAGGGACAGGAGCTAACTATGGCTACACCTTC
d_gene: TRBD2; abundance: .; j_gene: TRBJ2-7; v_gene: TRBV7-6; CDR3aa: CASSFLAGGFNEQYF; CDR3nt: TGTGCCAGCAGCTTCCTAGCGGGGGGGTTTAACGAGCAGTACTTC
d_gene: .; abundance: .; j_gene: TRBJ1-5; v_gene: TRBV7-2; CDR3aa: CASSSRGGSQPQHF; CDR3nt: TGTGCCAGCAGCTCGCGTGGGGGCAGTCAGCCCCAGCATTTT
d_gene: .; abundance: .; j_gene: TRBJ2-7; v_gene: TRBV5-1; CDR3aa: CASSLGQDTYEQYF; CDR3nt: TGCGCCAGCAGCTTGGGCCAGGACACCTACGAGCAGTACTTC
d_gene: .; abundance: .; j_gene: TRBJ1-3; v_gene: TRBV18; CDR3aa: CASSPIDRGNTIYF; CDR3nt: TGTGCCAGCTCACCAATCGACAGGGGAAACACCATATATTTT